The rows below give T cell receptor beta chains drawn from one sample of a study of shared clonotypes between healthy human individuals. Clones were read by immunoSEQ multiplex PCR, and TCRdb kept only the in-frame ones, dropping some. The table records about 680,000 clones, about 74% of them present only once. The specimen sequenced was memory CD4+ T cells sorted from blood. The receptors shown here come from a woman in her 30s in good health. Each CDR3 is given with its conserved first and last residue. Fields, in order: CDR3 length, J gene, V gene, clone size, D gene, CDR3 protein, CDR3 DNA. The D gene is left open where the match is weak. Size tells how often a clone was seen (once, few, many) or the class of an expanded clone, and some rows leave it out.

>15|TRBJ1-5|TRBV7-2|.|.
CASSRGGSSNQPQHF
TGTGCCAGCAGCCGGGGAGGGTCCAGCAATCAGCCCCAGCATTTT
>13|TRBJ2-1|TRBV7-8|.|TRBD1
CASSQTGYNEQFF
TGTGCCAGCAGCCAGACAGGGTACAATGAGCAGTTCTTC
>14|TRBJ1-5|TRBV5-1|.|.
CASSLVSSNQPQHF
TGCGCCAGCAGCTTGGTCTCTAGCAATCAGCCCCAGCATTTT
>14|TRBJ2-7|TRBV5-1|.|TRBD1
CASSSGQGDYEQYF
TGCGCCAGCAGCTCCGGACAGGGGGACTACGAGCAGTACTTC
>15|TRBJ1-1|TRBV11-2|.|TRBD1
CASSLGTGLNTEAFF
TGTGCCAGCAGCCTCGGGACAGGCCTGAACACTGAAGCTTTCTTT
>13|TRBJ2-3|TRBV10-3|.|TRBD2
CAITQRELDTQYF
TGTGCCATCACCCAGCGGGAGTTAGATACGCAGTATTTT
>12|TRBJ1-6|TRBV5-4|.|.
CASSLADSPLHF
TGTGCCAGCAGCTTGGCAGATTCACCCCTCCACTTT
>12|TRBJ1-3|TRBV10-1|few|.
CASKGPGNTIYF
TGCGCCAGCAAGGGACCTGGAAACACCATATATTTT
>16|TRBJ2-3|TRBV5-6|.|.
CASSWDWGGNTDTQYF
TGTGCCAGCAGTTGGGATTGGGGAGGTAACACAGATACGCAGTATTTT
>13|TRBJ2-2|TRBV29-1|many|.
CSVGWRSGGELFF
TGCAGCGTTGGCTGGCGGTCCGGGGGGGAGCTGTTTTTT
>13|TRBJ1-2|TRBV7-9|.|.
CASSKQELYGYTF
TGTGCCAGCAGCAAACAGGAGCTCTATGGCTACACCTTC
>13|TRBJ2-7|TRBV11-2|.|.
CASSLFQGYEQYF
TGTGCCAGCAGCTTGTTCCAAGGCTACGAGCAGTACTTC
>15|TRBJ2-1|TRBV11-2|.|.
CASSLMQGRYNEQFF
TGTGCCAGCAGCTTAATGCAGGGCCGATACAATGAGCAGTTCTTC
>14|TRBJ2-2|TRBV29-1|.|.
CSVGVSLGTGELFF
TGCAGCGTCGGAGTCAGTTTGGGGACCGGGGAGCTGTTTTTT
>13|TRBJ2-7|TRBV30|few|TRBD1
CAWSSDRVHEQYF
TGTGCCTGGAGCTCGGACAGGGTCCACGAGCAGTACTTC
>13|TRBJ2-3|TRBV5-1|.|.
CASSLAQGDTQYF
TGCGCCAGCAGCTTGGCCCAGGGGGATACGCAGTATTTT
>15|TRBJ2-1|TRBV27|.|.
CASSLAGLKRNEQFF
TGTGCCAGCAGTTTAGCAGGATTGAAAAGGAATGAGCAGTTCTTC
>13|TRBJ1-5|TRBV5-1|.|.
CASSPSINQPQHF
TGCGCCAGCAGCCCCTCTATCAATCAGCCCCAGCATTTT
>13|TRBJ2-6|TRBV6-1|.|.
CASRGAGANVLTF
TGTGCCAGCAGGGGGGCTGGGGCCAACGTCCTGACTTTC
>13|TRBJ2-7|TRBV28|once|.
CASSNSGAYEQYF
TGTGCCAGCAGTAACTCCGGGGCCTACGAGCAGTACTTC
>18|TRBJ2-3|TRBV28|.|TRBD2
CASSLVRASGSRQDTQYF
TGTGCCAGCAGTTTAGTTAGGGCTAGCGGGAGCAGGCAAGATACGCAGTATTTT
>14|TRBJ1-2|TRBV7-2|.|.
CASSRAGGYYGYTF
TGTGCCAGCAGCAGGGCGGGGGGCTACTATGGCTACACCTTC
>13|TRBJ2-7|TRBV7-8|few|TRBD1
CASSRIDRDEQYF
TGTGCCAGCAGCCGCATAGACAGGGACGAGCAGTACTTC
>12|TRBJ1-1|TRBV28|once|.
CASRSGVREAFF
TGTGCCAGCAGGTCTGGGGTAAGGGAAGCTTTCTTT
>15|TRBJ2-5|TRBV7-2|few|.
CASSLAPGLGETQYF
TGTGCCAGCAGCTTAGCCCCGGGGTTGGGAGAGACCCAGTACTTC
>15|TRBJ1-1|TRBV29-1|.|.
CSASRGTYQDTEAFF
TGCAGCGCCTCGAGGGGGACCTATCAGGACACTGAAGCTTTCTTT
>14|TRBJ1-4|TRBV19|.|TRBD1
CASSVGQGPAKLFF
TGTGCCAGTAGTGTGGGACAGGGTCCTGCAAAACTGTTTTTT
>13|TRBJ1-4|TRBV5-1|.|.
CASSFGANEKLFF
TGCGCCAGCAGCTTTGGGGCTAATGAAAAACTGTTTTTT
>15|TRBJ2-1|TRBV7-6|.|TRBD2
CASSSAGGSYNEQFF
TGTGCCAGCAGCTCCGCCGGGGGGAGCTACAATGAGCAGTTCTTC
>13|TRBJ2-1|TRBV6-6|.|.
CASSRDRYNEQFF
TGTGCCAGCTCTAGGGACCGTTACAATGAGCAGTTCTTC
>13|TRBJ2-3|TRBV9|.|TRBD1
CASNRDSLDTQYF
TGTGCCAGCAATCGGGACAGTTTGGATACGCAGTATTTT
>15|TRBJ2-3|TRBV5-1|once|TRBD2
CASSRSGSSTDTQYF
TGTGCCAGCAGCCGTAGCGGGAGTAGCACAGATACGCAGTATTTT
>14|TRBJ2-5|TRBV7-9|.|.
CASSGGREQETQYF
TGTGCCAGCAGCGGTGGTCGGGAGCAAGAGACCCAGTACTTC
>14|TRBJ2-5|TRBV19|.|.
CASSVDGIQETQYF
TGTGCCAGTAGTGTAGACGGTATCCAAGAGACCCAGTACTTC
>21|TRBJ2-6|TRBV28|.|TRBD2
CASSKSRAGGRQRSGANVLTF
TGTGCCAGCAGTAAGTCCAGGGCGGGAGGCAGGCAGCGCTCTGGGGCCAACGTCCTGACTTTC
>16|TRBJ2-1|TRBV21-1|.|.
CASSKARSSGGNEQFF
TGTGCCAGCAGCAAAGCCCGATCGAGCGGCGGGAATGAGCAGTTCTTC
>16|TRBJ2-1|TRBV7-3|.|.
CASSLLGTSSYNEQFF
TGTGCCAGCAGCTTACTGGGTACGAGCTCCTACAATGAGCAGTTCTTC
>15|TRBJ1-3|TRBV11-3|.|TRBD1
CASSSGTGSGNTIYF
TGTGCCAGCAGCTCCGGGACAGGGAGTGGAAACACCATATATTTT
>17|TRBJ1-4|TRBV28|.|.
CASSPLGTSGGNEKLFF
TGTGCCAGCAGTCCGCTAGGGACAAGCGGGGGGAATGAAAAACTGTTTTTT
>13|TRBJ1-2|TRBV29-1|.|.
CSVKMDSYYGYTF
TGCAGCGTTAAAATGGACAGTTACTATGGCTACACCTTC
>16|TRBJ1-2|TRBV27|.|TRBD1
CASSSTGGPKHYGYTF
TGTGCCAGCAGTTCGACAGGGGGACCCAAACACTATGGCTACACCTTC
>15|TRBJ2-5|TRBV11-2|.|.
CASSSIGNPGETQYF
TGTGCCAGCAGCTCCATCGGGAATCCGGGAGAGACCCAGTACTTC
>11|TRBJ1-1|TRBV29-1|.|.
CSASTGAEAFF
TGCAGCGCCTCCACGGGGGCTGAAGCTTTCTTT
>15|TRBJ1-2|TRBV28|.|.
CASSLFPGTLYGYTF
TGTGCCAGCAGTTTATTCCCAGGGACCCTATATGGCTACACCTTC
>13|TRBJ2-4|TRBV2|.|.
CASKGLAKNIQYF
TGTGCCAGCAAGGGCCTAGCCAAAAACATTCAGTACTTC
>15|TRBJ2-2|TRBV2|.|TRBD1
CASRKGTGDTGELFF
TGTGCCAGCAGAAAGGGGACAGGGGACACCGGGGAGCTGTTTTTT
>17|TRBJ2-7|TRBV28|few|TRBD2
CASSLQGTSGRTYEQYF
TGTGCCAGCAGTTTGCAAGGGACTAGCGGGAGGACCTACGAGCAGTACTTC
>16|TRBJ1-4|TRBV5-1|.|TRBD1
CASSLSADRDNEKLFF
TGCGCCAGCAGTCTCAGCGCAGACAGGGATAATGAAAAACTGTTTTTT